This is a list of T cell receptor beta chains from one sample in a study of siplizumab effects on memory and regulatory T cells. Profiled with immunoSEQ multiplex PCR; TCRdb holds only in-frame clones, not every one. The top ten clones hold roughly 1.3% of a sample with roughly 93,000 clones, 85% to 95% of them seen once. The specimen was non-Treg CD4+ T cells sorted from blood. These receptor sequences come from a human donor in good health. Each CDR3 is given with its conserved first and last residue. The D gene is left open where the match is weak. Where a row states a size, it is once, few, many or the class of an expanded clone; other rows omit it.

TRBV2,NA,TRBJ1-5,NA,TGTGCCAGTACCCCTTGGACAGAAGATCAGCCCCAGCATTTT,CASTPWTEDQPQHF
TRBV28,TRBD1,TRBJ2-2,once,TGTGCCAGCAGTTTTTCCGGGACAGGGCTGTTTTTT,CASSFSGTGLFF
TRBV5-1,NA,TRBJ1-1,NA,TGCGCCAGCAGCCTGGACCCGAACACTGAAGCTTTCTTT,CASSLDPNTEAFF
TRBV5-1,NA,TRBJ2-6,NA,TGCGCCAGCAGCTTGATAGGACAGAACTCTGGGGCCAACGTCCTGACTTTC,CASSLIGQNSGANVLTF
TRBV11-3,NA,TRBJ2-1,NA,TGTGCCAGCAGCTCTCCCCCAGGCAGTGAGCAGTTCTTC,CASSSPPGSEQFF
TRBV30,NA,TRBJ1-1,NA,TGTGCCTGGAGTCCGAAGGCAGTTAACACTGAAGCTTTCTTT,CAWSPKAVNTEAFF
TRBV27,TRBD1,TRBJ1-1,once,TGTGCCAGCAGTTGGCAATCCAGGGGGACCGGGCCAAACACTGAAGCTTTCTTT,CASSWQSRGTGPNTEAFF
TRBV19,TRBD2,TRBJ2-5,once,TGTGCCAGTAGGCCGCTTAGCGGGCAAGAGACCCAGTACTTC,CASRPLSGQETQYF
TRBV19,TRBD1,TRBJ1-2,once,TGTGCCAGTACCCAAACAGGGGGCTACTATGGCTACACCTTC,CASTQTGGYYGYTF
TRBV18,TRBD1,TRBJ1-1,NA,TGTGCCAGCTCGCGCACCCAAACAGGGGAGAACACTGAAGCTTTCTTT,CASSRTQTGENTEAFF
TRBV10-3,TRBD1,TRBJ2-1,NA,TGTGCCATCAGTGATTATCCAGGGGGCTACAATGAGCAGTTCTTC,CAISDYPGGYNEQFF
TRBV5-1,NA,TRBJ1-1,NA,TGCGCCAGCTACCCCCAGGGGTTCGTCACTGAAGCTTTCTTT,CASYPQGFVTEAFF
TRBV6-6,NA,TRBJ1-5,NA,TGTGCCAGCAGTTTGCCTTCCCGGGATAACAATCAGCCCCAGCATTTT,CASSLPSRDNNQPQHF
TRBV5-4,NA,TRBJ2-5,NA,TGTGCCAGCGGTGCGGGGGGGGACAGGCCGGAGACCCAGTACTTC,CASGAGGDRPETQYF
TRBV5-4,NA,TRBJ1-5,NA,TGTGCCAGCAGCTTGGACAATCAGCCCCAGCATTTT,CASSLDNQPQHF
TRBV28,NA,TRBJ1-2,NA,TGTGCTACCAACCAGGGTGCCTATGGCTACACCTTC,CATNQGAYGYTF
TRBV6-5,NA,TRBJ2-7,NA,TGTGCCAGCAAGTCTAGGGAGTCCTACGAGCAGTACTTC,CASKSRESYEQYF